This T cell receptor (beta chain) was sequenced in a study of PD-1 blockade in classical Hodgkin lymphoma. Regarding the study as a whole: While CD8+ TCR diversity did not rise significantly by C4D1, CD4+ TCR diversity did. Those achieving complete response showed baseline diversity like newly diagnosed patients. Some patients started nivolumab under 1 year after ASCT, and they were excluded. As was reported, newly diagnosed patients showed lower baseline TCR diversity than healthy donors did.

Every patient was affected by relapse after autologous stem cell transplantation, while exposure to brentuximab vedotin was not uniform. As regards this clone: The antigen is undetermined.

CDR1 and CDR2 from the germline V gene are MGHRA and YSYEKL. With 1 base clipped from V and 4 bases from J, the junction kept 0 bases outside the gene matches. The CDR3 is 13 amino acids. Generated by immunoSEQ multiplex PCR, the TCRdb table keeps only in-frame clones and is missing some. Of around 35,000 clones in the sample, about 90% were seen once. The V gene is TRBV4-1, the J gene TRBJ2-7; TRBD1 matches 8 bases. The source of this sequence is a human donor with classical Hodgkin lymphoma. The source material was peripheral blood mononuclear cells (PBMCs), sampled before the second cycle of nivolumab. The chain's CDR3 is CASSQGTGYEQYF. CDR3 DNA: TGCGCCAGCAGCCAAGGGACAGGGTACGAGCAGTACTTC.